This T cell receptor beta chain came from a study of OX40 agonist ivuxolimab in advanced cancers. Looking at the study overall: Dose-escalation patients suffered from hepatocellular carcinoma, melanoma, renal cell or head and neck cancer.

Profiling relied on immunoSEQ multiplex PCR, and the TCRdb table lists in-frame clones only, not all of them. The sample lists 53,000 or so clones; roughly 73% were seen once. V was trimmed by 2 bases and J by 9 bases, leaving 10 bases between them. Germline CDR1 DFQATT, CDR2 SNEGSKA (reference sequence). The CDR3 is 11 residues long. The timepoints at which blood was sampled were baseline, cycle 4 day 1, and cycle 7 day 1. The chain employs TRBV20-1 and TRBJ1-2, with TRBD1 as a possible D gene (6 bases). Sequencing used CD4+ or CD8+ T cells sorted from blood, obtained in a trial of the OX40 agonist ivuxolimab. The source is an adult with an advanced solid tumor such as melanoma, head and neck, liver or kidney cancer. In nucleotides, the CDR3 is TGCAGTGCTAGAAGGGGGAGTCGCTACACCTTC. Translation: CSARRGSRYTF.